This T cell receptor beta chain is drawn from a study of T-cell memory formation after mild COVID-19. Each CDR3 protein gets one entry after TCRdb re-called the 5' RACE reads with MiXCR. The table shows around 30,000 distinct CDR3 sequences, with 10% to 15% occurring only once. This clonotype is labeled as medium-sized. Source material: PBMCs or a T cell subset sorted from them (not recorded which). The TCR originated in an adult woman who had mild COVID-19 (a few samples of this study predate the infection). Cell type and time point are not known.

CDR3 sequence reads: CASSGGVSYEQYF. DNA for the CDR3: TGTGCCAGCAGCGGAGGGGTCTCTTACGAGCAGTACTTC. The V gene is TRBV2, the J gene TRBJ2-7, with D perhaps matching TRBD2 (6 bases). This CDR3 is built from 13 residues. The V gene lost 6 bases and the J gene lost 4 bases, with 13 bases spanning the gap. CDR1 SNHLY and CDR2 FYNNEI come from the germline V gene.